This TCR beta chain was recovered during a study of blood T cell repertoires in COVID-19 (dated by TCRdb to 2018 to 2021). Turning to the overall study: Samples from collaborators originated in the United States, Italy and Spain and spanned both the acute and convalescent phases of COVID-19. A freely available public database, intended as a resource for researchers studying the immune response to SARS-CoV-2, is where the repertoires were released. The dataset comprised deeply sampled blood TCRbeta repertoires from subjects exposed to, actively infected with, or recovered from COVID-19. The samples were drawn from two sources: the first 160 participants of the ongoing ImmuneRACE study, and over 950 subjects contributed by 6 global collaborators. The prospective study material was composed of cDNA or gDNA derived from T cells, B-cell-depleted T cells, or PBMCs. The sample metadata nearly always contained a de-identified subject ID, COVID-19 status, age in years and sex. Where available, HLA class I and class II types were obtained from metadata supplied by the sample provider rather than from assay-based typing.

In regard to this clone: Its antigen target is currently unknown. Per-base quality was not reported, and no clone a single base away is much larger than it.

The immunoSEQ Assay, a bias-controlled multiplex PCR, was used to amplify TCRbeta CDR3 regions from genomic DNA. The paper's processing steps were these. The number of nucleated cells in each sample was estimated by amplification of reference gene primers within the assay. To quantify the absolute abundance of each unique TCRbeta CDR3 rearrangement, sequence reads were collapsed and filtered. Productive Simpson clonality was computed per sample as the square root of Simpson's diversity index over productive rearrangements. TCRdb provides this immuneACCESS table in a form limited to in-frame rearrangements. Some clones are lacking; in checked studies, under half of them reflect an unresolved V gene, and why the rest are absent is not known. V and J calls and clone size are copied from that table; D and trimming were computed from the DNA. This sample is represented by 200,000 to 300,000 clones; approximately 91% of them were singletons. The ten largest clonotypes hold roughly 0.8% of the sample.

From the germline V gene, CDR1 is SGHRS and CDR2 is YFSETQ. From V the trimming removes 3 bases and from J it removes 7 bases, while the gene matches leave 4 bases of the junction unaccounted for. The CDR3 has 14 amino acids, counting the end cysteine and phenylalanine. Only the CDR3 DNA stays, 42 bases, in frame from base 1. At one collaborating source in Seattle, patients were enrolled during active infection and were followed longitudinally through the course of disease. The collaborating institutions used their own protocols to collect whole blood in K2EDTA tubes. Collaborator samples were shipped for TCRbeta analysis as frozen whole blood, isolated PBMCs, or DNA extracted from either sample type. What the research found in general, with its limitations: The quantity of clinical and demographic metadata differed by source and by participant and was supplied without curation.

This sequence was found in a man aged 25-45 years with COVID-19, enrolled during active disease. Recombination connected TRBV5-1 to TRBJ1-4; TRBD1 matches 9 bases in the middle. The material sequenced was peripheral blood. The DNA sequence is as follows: TGCGCCAGCAGCTCCGGACAGGGGAGTGAAAAACTGTTTTTT. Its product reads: CASSSGQGSEKLFF.